This T cell receptor beta chain originates from a study of blood T cell repertoires in COVID-19. Study background: From T cells, B-cell-depleted T cells, or PBMCs came the material, which was cDNA or gDNA.

Original analysis: Amplification with reference gene primers provided the estimates of nucleated cell counts. TCRdb keeps only in-frame clones here, not all; method: immunoSEQ multiplex PCR. The V and J calls and clone size were taken over from that table, and D and trimming were inferred from the DNA. The table has 150,000 or so clones, about 76% seen once. Germline CDR1 reads MDHEN; CDR2 reads SYDVKM. V lost 6 bases and J lost 4; bases outside the gene matches: 10. CDR3 length: 15 amino acids. The receptor's source is a woman in her 70s with COVID-19, enrolled during active disease. The rearrangement joins TRBV28 to TRBJ1-1; 8 bases map to TRBD1. The source material was peripheral blood. The CDR3 loop is CASRTGGADGTEAFF. In nucleotides, the CDR3 is TGTGCCAGCAGAACAGGGGGAGCTGACGGCACTGAAGCTTTCTTT.